The clone carrying this TCR beta chain has ten or more counts. Its antigen is undetermined. The data stem from a study of identical twins. Germline V CDR1 and CDR2: ENHRY, SYGVKD. The ends were cut back, 3 bases at V and 3 bases at J, with 10 bases in the middle. The CDR3 covers 14 residues. A universal primer site was incorporated via template switching, and the cDNA contained unique molecular identifiers. TCRdb re-called the 5' RACE reads with MiXCR, one entry per CDR3 protein. The table includes hundreds of thousands of distinct CDR3 sequences, 5.5% to 8% detected once. The study, taken as a whole, reports: Part of the zero-insertion signal could reflect confounding by invariant MAIT and iNKT cells. Less excess twin sharing appeared in beta out-of-frame sequences. Compared with models, monozygotic twins showed more out-of-frame TCR alpha sharing.

Separately, the same data were catalogued under a study of yellow fever vaccine responses in identical twins.

The receptor's source is a woman under 30 in good health. The chain couples TRBV10-3 to TRBJ2-3; D is ambiguous. What was sequenced was memory (CD45RO+) T cells sorted from blood. CDR3 in DNA: TGTGCCATCAGTGATCACTCTGGGACAGATACGCAGTATTTT. Its protein product is CAISDHSGTDTQYF.